Listed below are T cell receptor beta chains from one sample, sequenced in a study of metastatic and nonmetastatic thyroid tumors. Using MiXCR, TCRdb reanalyzed the PCR reads. The repertoire has around 20,000 clones, around an eighth of them found once; the top ten carry about 24%. The sequencing sample was made of blood. The receptors here all came from a female donor with papillary thyroid cancer or a benign thyroid nodule (not recorded which). Some clones in this sample may be carry-over from other donors' samples. Both conserved end residues are part of each CDR3. The D gene is left open where the match is weak. Only part of the rows carry a size: once, few, many, or a class if the clone is expanded.

len: 14
d_gene: -
j_gene: TRBJ1-5
abundance: -
v_gene: TRBV20-1
CDR3aa: CSALQGEGRQPQHF
CDR3nt: TGCAGTGCGCTCCAGGGAGAGGGCCGTCAGCCCCAGCATTTT

len: 11
d_gene: -
j_gene: TRBJ2-3
abundance: -
v_gene: TRBV6-1
CDR3aa: CASTLDGEQYF
CDR3nt: TGTGCCAGCACCTTGGACGGGGAGCAGTATTTT

len: 15
d_gene: -
j_gene: TRBJ1-1
abundance: many
v_gene: TRBV5-6
CDR3aa: CASSLGSGPYTEAFF
CDR3nt: TGTGCCAGCAGCCTTGGATCGGGACCCTACACTGAAGCTTTCTTT

len: 17
d_gene: -
j_gene: TRBJ2-7
abundance: medium-sized
v_gene: TRBV6-1
CDR3aa: CASRDSVTGEFLGEQYF
CDR3nt: TGTGCCAGCCGTGACTCCGTGACAGGAGAGTTTTTGGGGGAGCAGTACTTC

len: 16
d_gene: -
j_gene: TRBJ2-5
abundance: many
v_gene: TRBV3-1
CDR3aa: CASSPFDGGHQETQYF
CDR3nt: TGTGCCAGCAGCCCATTTGACGGGGGGCACCAAGAGACCCAGTACTTC

len: 13
d_gene: -
j_gene: TRBJ1-2
abundance: many
v_gene: TRBV4-1
CDR3aa: CASSRTVLYGYTF
CDR3nt: TGCGCCAGCAGCCGGACAGTCCTCTATGGCTACACCTTC

len: 16
d_gene: -
j_gene: TRBJ2-1
abundance: many
v_gene: TRBV9
CDR3aa: CASTESEGSSYNEQFF
CDR3nt: TGTGCCAGCACCGAGAGCGAGGGAAGTTCCTACAATGAGCAGTTCTTC

len: 15
d_gene: TRBD1
j_gene: TRBJ2-2
abundance: many
v_gene: TRBV11-2
CDR3aa: CASSPLRTGAGELFF
CDR3nt: TGTGCCAGCAGCCCCCTGCGGACAGGGGCCGGGGAGCTGTTTTTT

len: 13
d_gene: -
j_gene: TRBJ1-2
abundance: once
v_gene: TRBV5-1
CDR3aa: CASTRGGLYGYTF
CDR3nt: TGCGCCAGCACCAGGGGCGGATTATATGGCTACACCTTC

len: 16
d_gene: -
j_gene: TRBJ1-4
abundance: many
v_gene: TRBV15
CDR3aa: CATSRDRTNLNEKLFF
CDR3nt: TGTGCCACCAGCAGAGATCGGACAAATCTTAATGAAAAACTGTTTTTT

len: 15
d_gene: -
j_gene: TRBJ1-5
abundance: -
v_gene: TRBV6-2/TRBV6-3
CDR3aa: CASSYSAGGNQPQHF
CDR3nt: TGTGCCAGCAGTTACTCGGCTGGGGGCAATCAGCCCCAGCATTTT

len: 12
d_gene: TRBD1
j_gene: TRBJ1-1
abundance: many
v_gene: TRBV6-5
CDR3aa: CASSSNRGQAFF
CDR3nt: TGTGCCAGCAGTTCCAACAGGGGGCAGGCTTTCTTT

len: 13
d_gene: -
j_gene: TRBJ2-3
abundance: many
v_gene: TRBV30
CDR3aa: CAWSMGLGDTQYF
CDR3nt: TGTGCCTGGAGTATGGGGCTCGGGGATACGCAGTATTTT

len: 14
d_gene: TRBD1
j_gene: TRBJ1-3
abundance: many
v_gene: TRBV7-2
CDR3aa: CASSLSGGGNTIYF
CDR3nt: TGTGCCAGCAGCTTATCAGGGGGTGGAAACACCATATATTTT

len: 16
d_gene: TRBD2
j_gene: TRBJ2-1
abundance: many
v_gene: TRBV6-1
CDR3aa: CASSPRRAGGPNEQFF
CDR3nt: TGTGCCAGCAGTCCTCGGAGGGCGGGGGGGCCTAATGAGCAGTTCTTC

len: 14
d_gene: -
j_gene: TRBJ1-1
abundance: many
v_gene: TRBV13
CDR3aa: CASSSLQENTEAFF
CDR3nt: TGTGCCAGCAGCTCTTTACAGGAGAACACTGAAGCTTTCTTT

len: 11
d_gene: -
j_gene: TRBJ2-5
abundance: many
v_gene: TRBV20-1
CDR3aa: CSGGSQETQYF
CDR3nt: TGCAGTGGAGGCAGTCAAGAGACCCAGTACTTC

len: 11
d_gene: -
j_gene: TRBJ1-6
abundance: many
v_gene: TRBV3-1
CDR3aa: CASSSNSPLHF
CDR3nt: TGTGCCAGCAGCTCAAATTCACCCCTCCACTTT

len: 13
d_gene: -
j_gene: TRBJ2-1
abundance: -
v_gene: TRBV4-3
CDR3aa: CASSLQTVNEQFF
CDR3nt: TGCGCCAGCAGCCTGCAAACAGTCAATGAGCAGTTCTTC

len: 13
d_gene: -
j_gene: TRBJ1-1
abundance: -
v_gene: TRBV5-4
CDR3aa: CASSSGSHSEAFF
CDR3nt: TGTGCCAGCAGCAGCGGATCCCACTCTGAAGCTTTCTTT

len: 14
d_gene: TRBD1
j_gene: TRBJ1-1
abundance: many
v_gene: TRBV7-9
CDR3aa: CASSSDTGGTEAFF
CDR3nt: TGTGCCAGCAGTTCGGACACAGGGGGAACTGAAGCTTTCTTT

len: 13
d_gene: -
j_gene: TRBJ2-1
abundance: many
v_gene: TRBV7-6
CDR3aa: CASSRPGGHEQFF
CDR3nt: TGTGCCAGCAGCCGCCCCGGGGGCCATGAGCAGTTCTTC

len: 16
d_gene: -
j_gene: TRBJ2-3
abundance: many
v_gene: TRBV28
CDR3aa: CASRALKNGGTDTQYF
CDR3nt: TGTGCCAGCAGGGCCTTAAAAAACGGGGGCACAGATACGCAGTATTTT

len: 12
d_gene: TRBD1
j_gene: TRBJ1-6
abundance: many
v_gene: TRBV20-1
CDR3aa: CSAGGQGQIIHF
CDR3nt: TGCAGTGCTGGGGGACAGGGACAAATAATCCACTTT

len: 13
d_gene: -
j_gene: TRBJ2-7
abundance: many
v_gene: TRBV4-1
CDR3aa: CASSRASGYEQYF
CDR3nt: TGCGCCAGCAGCCGGGCTAGTGGCTACGAGCAGTACTTC

len: 13
d_gene: -
j_gene: TRBJ2-7
abundance: few
v_gene: TRBV6-5
CDR3aa: CASSHDTTYEQYF
CDR3nt: TGTGCCAGCAGTCACGACACTACCTACGAGCAGTACTTC

len: 15
d_gene: -
j_gene: TRBJ1-4
abundance: many
v_gene: TRBV18
CDR3aa: CASFYSGSDNEKLFF
CDR3nt: TGTGCCAGCTTCTACTCAGGATCTGATAATGAAAAACTGTTTTTT

len: 13
d_gene: -
j_gene: TRBJ2-5
abundance: many
v_gene: TRBV4-1
CDR3aa: CASSRGGAETQYF
CDR3nt: TGCGCCAGCAGCCGGGGGGGCGCGGAGACCCAGTACTTC

len: 15
d_gene: -
j_gene: TRBJ1-1
abundance: -
v_gene: TRBV5-1
CDR3aa: CASSSTGGRVTESFF
CDR3nt: TGCGCCAGCAGCTCAACGGGGGGCAGGGTCACTGAATCTTTCTTT

len: 16
d_gene: TRBD1
j_gene: TRBJ2-2
abundance: many
v_gene: TRBV7-9
CDR3aa: CASSSTGRGKGGELFF
CDR3nt: TGTGCCAGCAGCTCCACGGGCAGGGGGAAAGGCGGGGAGCTGTTTTTT

len: 16
d_gene: TRBD2
j_gene: TRBJ2-3
abundance: many
v_gene: TRBV4-3
CDR3aa: CASSQERSGGLATQYF
CDR3nt: TGCGCCAGCAGCCAAGAAAGGAGCGGGGGGTTGGCTACGCAGTATTTT

len: 14
d_gene: -
j_gene: TRBJ2-3
abundance: many
v_gene: TRBV18
CDR3aa: CASSPPSVPRTQYF
CDR3nt: TGTGCCAGCTCACCACCCTCGGTTCCCCGTACGCAGTATTTT

len: 14
d_gene: TRBD1
j_gene: TRBJ1-4
abundance: many
v_gene: TRBV12-3/TRBV12-4
CDR3aa: CASRVSGGEEKLFF
CDR3nt: TGTGCCAGCAGGGTATCAGGGGGAGAAGAAAAACTGTTTTTT

len: 15
d_gene: -
j_gene: TRBJ2-1
abundance: -
v_gene: TRBV20-1
CDR3aa: CSSTGPVGGNNEQFF
CDR3nt: TGCAGTTCTACGGGCCCGGTGGGAGGTAACAATGAGCAGTTCTTC

len: 14
d_gene: TRBD1
j_gene: TRBJ1-2
abundance: many
v_gene: TRBV30
CDR3aa: CAWSLLSTGDGYTF
CDR3nt: TGTGCCTGGAGTCTACTCTCAACAGGGGATGGCTACACCTTC